What follows describes a single T cell receptor beta chain. The repertoire was sequenced with immunoSEQ multiplex PCR; TCRdb's copy has only in-frame clones and lacks some. The table includes 85,000 to 130,000 clones, roughly nine tenths detected once. Germline V gene data show CDR1 as SEHNR and CDR2 as FQNEAQ (reference sequence). This CDR3 spans 18 amino acids. J gave up 0 bases and V 1 base, and 6 bases lay outside the gene matches. The record originates from a study of blood T cell repertoires in COVID-19. Across the study: Italy, Spain and the United States were the sources of the convalescent and acute COVID-19 samples. From T cells, B-cell-depleted T cells, or PBMCs came the material, which was cDNA or gDNA.

Sequenced: peripheral blood. The clonotype was recovered from a human donor in a cohort sampled during active COVID-19. V and J are TRBV7-9 and TRBJ2-1; 10 positions match TRBD2. This CDR3 reads CASSLGAASGSSYNEQFF. The CDR3 nucleotides read TGTGCCAGCAGCTTAGGGGCGGCTAGCGGGAGCTCCTACAATGAGCAGTTCTTC.